Presented here are 20 T cell receptor beta chains from one specimen sequenced in a study of blood T cell repertoires in COVID-19. Clones were sequenced by immunoSEQ multiplex PCR, and TCRdb holds only the in-frame ones, with some missing. This table holds roughly 70,000 clones, around 90% found once. The material sequenced was peripheral blood. The receptors here all came from a human donor in a cohort sampled during active COVID-19.

The chain is built from TRBV21-1 and TRBJ1-2; no check of the table's D call, TRBD1, against the DNA was made. TRBV21-1 is designated a pseudogene. The CDR3 is made up of 14 amino acids. CDR3 sequence: CASSKDLQGRGYTF. CDR3 nucleotide sequence: TGTGCCAGCAGCAAAGATTTGCAGGGCCGCGGCTACACCTTC.

The chain uses TRBV29-1 and TRBJ2-2; the D gene is possibly TRBD2 (6 bases). The CDR3 consists of 14 residues. V gave up 4 bases and J gave up 0 bases, with 9 bases separating them. Germline CDR1 is SQVTM and CDR2 is ANQGSEA. The CDR3 DNA is TGCAGCGTTGCCGGGGGTCCGAACACCGGGGAGCTGTTTTTT. Translation gives CSVAGGPNTGELFF.

The V and J genes are TRBV7-3 and TRBJ2-2; possible D gene TRBD2, 5 bases. Trimming stripped 5 bases from V and 5 bases from J, with 9 bases between. CDR1 and CDR2 from the germline V gene are SGHTA and FQGTGA. The length of the CDR3 is 13 residues. CDR3 amino acids: CASSPRVTGELFF. The CDR3 DNA is TGTGCCAGCAGCCCGCGGGTAACCGGGGAGCTGTTTTTT.

This clone came up once. The rearrangement uses TRBV28 and TRBJ2-5, with 8 bases aligning to TRBD1. The J segment lost 5 bases and the V segment lost 5 bases, leaving 13 bases of the junction unmatched. The CDR3 consists of 16 residues. The V gene's germline CDR1 is MDHEN and CDR2 SYDVKM. The CDR3 DNA sequence: TGTGCCAGCAGTCTCAACTTCGGACAGGGTGTGGAGACCCAGTACTTC. Translated, it gives CASSLNFGQGVETQYF. The variable domain in full, completed from reference TRBV28 and TRBJ2-5, reads DVKVTQSSRYLVKRTGEKVFLECVQDMDHENMFWYRQDPGLGLRLIYFSYDVKMKEKGDIPEGYSVSREKKERFSLILESASTNQTSMYLCASSLNFGQGVETQYFGPGTRLLVL.

The rearrangement joins TRBV5-1 to TRBJ2-1; TRBD2 is a possible D gene (5 bases). Germline V lookup: CDR1 SGHRS, CDR2 YFSETQ. V shed 5 bases and J shed 6 bases, with 15 bases lying between them. This CDR3 is built from 14 residues. CDR3 nucleotides: TGCGCCAGCAGTGAGAATCCGGGAATCAATGAGCAGTTCTTC. Its translation: CASSENPGINEQFF.

The V and J genes are TRBV28 and TRBJ1-6; TRBD1 aligns across 8 bases. The CDR3 extends over 15 amino acids. V dropped 5 bases and J dropped 6; count of bases not matched to a gene: 6. Germline V CDR1 and CDR2: MDHEN, SYDVKM. CDR3 sequence (DNA): TGTGCCAGCAGTCCTCCAGGGGGCCTTAATTCACCCCTCCACTTT. Amino acids: CASSPPGGLNSPLHF.

This clone occurred once. The chain has TRBV24-1 and TRBJ2-5; 8 nucleotides line up with TRBD1. This CDR3 is built from 15 residues. Looked up from germline, CDR1 is KGHDR and CDR2 is SFDVKD. V dropped 5 bases and J dropped 4; count of bases not matched to a gene: 8. The CDR3 sequence is CATSGLSGTGETQYF. The CDR3 DNA reads TGTGCCACCAGTGGATTATCGGGGACAGGAGAGACCCAGTACTTC.

This chain joins TRBV5-1 and TRBJ2-7; 7 bases map to TRBD1. The CDR3 loop spans 14 amino acids. J was trimmed by 2 bases and V by 4 bases; bases with no gene match: 6. Germline lookup yields CDR1 SGHRS and CDR2 YFSETQ. This chain's CDR3 is CASSTSGQAYEQYF. In nucleotides, the CDR3 is TGCGCCAGCAGCACCTCAGGACAGGCCTACGAGCAGTACTTC.

This rearrangement joins TRBV11-2 to TRBJ2-1; 8 positions match TRBD2. Germline assignment: CDR1 SGHAT and CDR2 FQNNGV. The V and J ends lost 1 base and 5 bases, in that order; junction bases with no gene match: 4. CDR3 length: 15 residues. CDR3 region: CASSLVLAANNEQFF. The CDR3 region has the DNA TGTGCCAGCAGCTTAGTACTAGCGGCCAACAATGAGCAGTTCTTC.

This clone was recorded once. The rearrangement joins TRBV7-6 to TRBJ1-6, with D perhaps matching TRBD1 (6 bases). The CDR3 contains 16 residues. The germline V gene has CDR1 SGHVS and CDR2 FNYEAQ. Trimming took 5 bases from V and 7 from J, leaving 18 bases between them. The CDR3 region has the DNA TGTGCCAGCAGCCCCCAAGCGCAGGGGCTAAATTCACCCCTCCACTTT. Translated: CASSPQAQGLNSPLHF. The whole variable domain, filled in from reference TRBV7-6 and TRBJ1-6, reads GAGVSQSPRYKVTKRGQDVALRCDPISGHVSLYWYRQALGQGPEFLTYFNYEAQQDKSGLPNDRFSAERPEGSISTLTIQRTEQRDSAMYRCASSPQAQGLNSPLHFGNGTRLTVT.

This chain uses TRBV6-5 with TRBJ2-6; 8 bases are a match to TRBD1. Looked up from germline, CDR1 is MNHEY and CDR2 is SVGAGI. V was pared by 6 bases and J by 1 base, with 2 bases of the junction left unmatched. This CDR3 contains 15 residues. The CDR3 sequence: CASRRDRSGANVLTF. CDR3 in DNA: TGTGCCAGCAGACGGGACAGGTCTGGGGCCAACGTCCTGACTTTC.

The chain couples TRBV10-3 to TRBJ2-3; 7 nucleotides agree with TRBD2. The germline gives CDR1 ENHRY, CDR2 SYGVKD. The CDR3 is made up of 15 amino acids. V lost 10 bases, J lost 4 bases, and 14 bases stayed unmatched. The CDR3 reads CATASVAGEADTQYF. CDR3 in DNA: TGTGCCACCGCCTCCGTTGCGGGAGAGGCAGATACGCAGTATTTT.

This sequence joins TRBV28 and TRBJ2-7, with TRBD1 as a possible D gene (6 bases). Germline values: CDR1 MDHEN, CDR2 SYDVKM. Trimming stripped 7 bases from V and 4 bases from J, with 14 bases between. The CDR3 loop spans 13 amino acids. CDR3 coding DNA: TGTGCCAGCACCCAACAGGGTAGTTACGAGCAGTACTTC. Encoded protein: CASTQQGSYEQYF.

The chain uses TRBV11-3 and TRBJ2-3; 14 bases fit TRBD2. Trimming removed 4 bases from V and 3 bases from J; junction bases left unmatched: 3. Germline values: CDR1 SGHNT, CDR2 YENEEA. The CDR3 runs to 16 residues. The CDR3 nucleotides are TGTGCCAGCAGCTCGAGGACTAGCGGGGGGACAGATACGCAGTATTTT. This sequence encodes CASSSRTSGGTDTQYF.

This chain links TRBV13 with TRBJ2-5, with TRBD1 matching 8 bases. The V gene end was trimmed by 5 bases and the J gene end by 0 bases; junction bases not matched to a gene: 11. Looked up from germline, CDR1 is PRHDT and CDR2 is FYEKMQ (reference sequence). The CDR3 contains 17 residues. DNA for the CDR3: TGTGCCAGCAGCCCTAGCCCCGGGGACAGGTACCAAGAGACCCAGTACTTC. This gives the protein CASSPSPGDRYQETQYF.

The gene calls are TRBV24-1 and TRBJ1-2; 7 bases map to TRBD1. Germline V gene sequence: CDR1 KGHDR, CDR2 SFDVKD. The CDR3 loop spans 18 amino acids. V lost 3 bases to trimming and J lost 4 bases; unmatched junction nucleotides: 16. CDR3 DNA: TGTGCCACCAGTGATCCCCTAGGGCAGGGGGGAGAAACCTATGGCTACACCTTC. This translates into CATSDPLGQGGETYGYTF.

The chain employs TRBV27 and TRBJ2-7; 14 bases fit TRBD2. Per germline, CDR1 MNHEY and CDR2 SMNVEV (reference sequence). The V gene end was trimmed by 6 bases and the J gene end by 6 bases; junction bases not matched to a gene: 1. The CDR3 spans 13 residues. CDR3 in amino acids: CASRGLAGAEQYF. The CDR3 coding sequence is TGTGCCAGCAGGGGACTAGCGGGAGCCGAGCAGTACTTC.

V gene TRBV19 combines with J gene TRBJ1-5, with D tentatively TRBD1 (5 bases). Germline V gives CDR1 LNHDA, CDR2 SQIVND (reference sequence). Trimming shortened V by 1 base and J by 10 bases, and 23 bases separated the two germline ends. This CDR3 region has 17 residues. The CDR3 region has the DNA TGTGCCAGTAGTATAGTTGAGAACAGTTGGGGGGAGGAACCCCAGCATTTT. The encoded protein is CASSIVENSWGEEPQHF. The full variable domain, its missing parts supplied by reference TRBV19 and TRBJ1-5, is DGGITQSPKYLFRKEGQNVTLSCEQNLNHDAMYWYRQDPGQGLRLIYYSQIVNDFQKGDIAEGYSVSREKKESFPLTVTSAQKNPTAFYLCASSIVENSWGEEPQHFGDGTRLSIL.

The chain carries TRBV19 and TRBJ2-3, with 9 nucleotides matching TRBD2. The CDR3 totals 18 residues. J was trimmed by 1 base and V by 3 bases; bases with no gene match: 11. The germline CDR1 and CDR2 sequences are LNHDA and SQIVND (reference sequence). CDR3 nucleotide sequence: TGTGCCAGTAGTATTTTCGCTAGCGGGACCGCGGGCACAGATACGCAGTATTTT. It codes for CASSIFASGTAGTDTQYF.

V is TRBV5-1 and J is TRBJ2-3, with D possibly TRBD2 on 5 matching bases. CDR3 length: 14 amino acids. From germline, CDR1 is SGHRS and CDR2 YFSETQ. The germline V and J ends were trimmed by 4 bases and 3 bases, with 12 bases remaining between them. CDR3 DNA: TGCGCCAGCAGCCTGCTTGGGAGTACAGATACGCAGTATTTT. This encodes CASSLLGSTDTQYF.